The clone carrying this TCR beta chain was seen only once. The sample is drawn from a study of blood T cell repertoires in COVID-19. For the study at large: The United States, Italy and Spain supplied acute and convalescent COVID-19 samples. T cells, B-cell-depleted T cells, or PBMCs provided the cDNA or gDNA that served as material.

Germline V gene data show CDR1 as SQVTM and CDR2 as ANQGSEA. Losses at the gene ends were 7 bases for V and 0 bases for J; bases not matched to a gene: 3. The CDR3 has 14 residues. In the authors' methods: The authors estimated nucleated cell counts from reference gene primer amplification. Only in-frame clones appear in the TCRdb table, and some are missing; sequencing was by immunoSEQ multiplex PCR. V, J and clone size were drawn from that table, and D and trimming were deduced from the DNA. The table lists 200,000 to 250,000 clones, about 86% of them singletons, with over 2.5% in the top ten. The rearrangement links TRBV29-1 to TRBJ2-3; 11 nucleotides agree with TRBD2. The TCR comes from a woman aged 25 to 39 who had recovered from COVID-19. The sample taken for sequencing was peripheral blood. Here the CDR3 reads CSAGLADSTDTQYF. The CDR3, as DNA: TGCAGCGCGGGACTAGCGGATAGCACAGATACGCAGTATTTT.